These 12 T cell receptor beta chains share one sample of origin, sequenced in a study of T cells in Graves' hyperthyroidism and ophthalmopathy (dated by TCRdb to 2018 to 2020). Libraries were prepared through multiplex PCR. The sample was run on an Illumina HiSeq 2000. TCR beta CDR3 regions were amplified from RNA transcripts. A first-round RT-PCR of the TCR CDR3 used the HTBI primer set with the Qiagen OneStep RT-PCR kit. TCRdb handled the public reads itself, with Q25 trimming in fastp and clone calling in MiXCR, and kept productive beta chains. Here each entry gathers all rows of one CDR3 protein and keeps the most common genes and DNA. In this sample the table shows hundreds of thousands of distinct CDR3 sequences, approximately 14% of which occur a single time. Under 30% of the sample is held by the ten biggest clonotypes. The source material was blood. The receptors originated from a woman in her twenties or thirties with Graves' hyperthyroidism.

This clonotype was seen repeatedly, ten times or more. This rearrangement joins TRBV7-2 to TRBJ2-7; D might be TRBD2 (5 bases). Between the trimmed V and J ends, which lost 5 bases and 5 bases, there was a span of 16 bases. The V gene's germline CDR1 is SGHTA and CDR2 FQGNSA. The CDR3 consists of 14 residues. The CDR3 DNA follows: TGTGCCAGCAGCCAGAGAGGGCCTTCCGACGAGCAGTACTTC. Translating it yields CASSQRGPSDEQYF.

Details on this clonotype: A read error may explain this, as a much larger clone is one base away. The chain recombines TRBV5-1 with TRBJ2-1, with 9 bases aligning to TRBD2. The length of the CDR3 is 15 residues. Per germline, CDR1 SGHRS and CDR2 YFSETQ. The CDR3 reads CARSLVGSGSYEQFF. Here the CDR3 DNA reads TGCGCCCGCAGCTTGGTGGGTAGCGGGAGTTATGAGCAGTTCTTC.

This clonotype has a count of ten or more. J is TRBJ2-3 and V is TRBV20-1, with D perhaps matching TRBD2 (6 bases). CDR1 DFQATT and CDR2 SNEGSKA come from the germline V gene (reference sequence). The CDR3 is 15 amino acids. V was clipped by 3 bases and J by 2 bases, with 15 bases between them. The CDR3 loop is CSAREGSGDTDTQYF. The CDR3 nucleotides read TGCAGTGCTAGGGAGGGGTCGGGAGACACAGATACGCAGTATTTT.

This clonotype was seen at least ten times. The rearrangement links TRBV20-1 to TRBJ2-1, with 7 bases lining up with TRBD2. V was pared by 6 bases and J by 8 bases, with 19 bases of the junction left unmatched. Germline CDR1 DFQATT, CDR2 SNEGSKA (reference sequence). CDR3 length: 16 amino acids. CDR3 in DNA: TGCAGTGCCGAATATAGACTAGCCAAACACCAGGATGAGCAGTTCTTC. It encodes CSAEYRLAKHQDEQFF.

In nucleotides, the CDR3 is TGTGCCAGCAGCGTTCAGGGGGCGCAGGGAGAGACCCAGTACTTC. Translation gives CASSVQGAQGETQYF. This rearrangement joins TRBV9 to TRBJ2-5; 8 nucleotides line up with TRBD1. Germline assignment: CDR1 SGDLS and CDR2 YYNGEE. The V segment lost 2 bases and the J segment 4 bases; nucleotides outside the gene matches: 7. CDR3 length equals 15 residues.

The sample holds many counts of this clonotype. The chain links TRBV6-1 to TRBJ2-7; no firm D call. Germline CDR1 and CDR2: MNHNS and SASEGT. The CDR3 is 13 residues long. Trimming cost V 5 bases and J 5 bases, with 13 bases left between them. CDR3 sequence reads: CASSQTQSHEQYF. CDR3 nucleotide sequence: TGTGCCAGCAGTCAAACACAGAGCCACGAGCAGTACTTC.

The gene calls are TRBV20-1 and TRBJ1-5; perhaps TRBD1 as D (5 bases). Trimming stripped 0 bases from V and 1 base from J, with 10 bases between. The CDR3 has 15 amino acids. Per germline, CDR1 DFQATT and CDR2 SNEGSKA (reference sequence). The CDR3 loop reads CSARDQGPSNQPQHF. As DNA, the CDR3 is TGCAGTGCTAGAGATCAGGGCCCCAGCAATCAGCCCCAGCATTTT.

About this clonotype: One junction end does not reproduce the germline sequence, and a read error may be involved. This chain joins TRBV6-6 and TRBJ2-6; 7 bases match TRBD2. This CDR3 has 19 residues. The germline V gene has CDR1 MNHNY and CDR2 SVGAGI (reference sequence). The CDR3 coding sequence is TGTGCCAGCAGTCACTCGATCCGGGAGGACTGGTCTGGGGCCAACGTCCTGACTTTC. This gives the protein CASSHSIREDWSGANVLTF.

This clonotype was seen at least ten times. This chain links TRBV20-1 with TRBJ1-4, with 7 bases matching TRBD1. Germline CDR1 is DFQATT and CDR2 is SNEGSKA (reference sequence). This CDR3 region has 14 residues. The V segment lost 0 bases and the J segment 5 bases; nucleotides outside the gene matches: 3. CDR3 region: CSAREGTANEKLFF. CDR3 DNA: TGCAGTGCTAGAGAGGGGACAGCAAATGAAAAACTGTTTTTT.

This clonotype was counted many times. The chain combines TRBV20-1 with TRBJ1-6; possible D gene TRBD1, 5 bases. The ends were cut back, 6 bases at V and 8 bases at J, with 11 bases in the middle. The V gene's germline CDR1 is DFQATT and CDR2 SNEGSKA (reference sequence). The CDR3 has 12 residues. CDR3 loop: CSAGGWDSPLHF. The CDR3 DNA reads TGCAGTGCGGGGGGTTGGGATTCACCCCTCCACTTT.

This clonotype was observed a few times. V and J are TRBV5-1 and TRBJ2-2; D not certain. V shed 0 bases and J shed 8 bases, with 5 bases lying between them. Germline lookup yields CDR1 SGHRS and CDR2 YFSETQ. This CDR3 contains 12 residues. Here the CDR3 reads CASSLEKGELFF. In DNA form, the CDR3 reads TGCGCCAGCAGCTTGGAGAAGGGGGAGCTGTTTTTT.

This clonotype was seen a few times. This chain joins TRBV7-2 and TRBJ1-2; perhaps TRBD1 as D (5 bases). CDR3 length equals 14 residues. CDR1 is SGHTA and CDR2 is FQGNSA in the germline V gene. Trimming took 4 bases from V and 8 from J, leaving 17 bases between them. CDR3 nucleotides: TGTGCCAGCAGCTCCGGGAGTAGGTGGGGGGGCTACACCTTC. Translation gives CASSSGSRWGGYTF.